This is a list of T cell receptor beta chains from one sample in a study of CD8+ T cells in alopecia areata. The method was immunoSEQ multiplex PCR; TCRdb's version includes in-frame clones alone and lacks a portion of them. The sample has approximately 300,000 clones; about 62% are singletons. The sequencing here drew on CD4+ T cells sorted from blood, taken at week 24, from a patient treated with tofacitinib. The receptors were sampled from a human donor with alopecia areata. Each CDR3 is given without its conserved first and last residue. Clone size is given for some rows only: seen once, a few or many times, or a class if the clone is expanded.

len: 14
j_gene: TRBJ1-5
abundance: NA
v_gene: TRBV4-1
CDR3aa: ASSQRQAWSNQPQH

len: 14
j_gene: TRBJ2-2
abundance: NA
v_gene: TRBV5-1
CDR3aa: ASSLGTSGQGGELF

len: 12
j_gene: TRBJ2-5
abundance: NA
v_gene: TRBV6-5
CDR3aa: ASSFFGTQETQY

len: 12
j_gene: TRBJ2-7
abundance: few
v_gene: TRBV5-1
CDR3aa: ASSLTTGTYEQY

len: 12
j_gene: TRBJ1-1
abundance: NA
v_gene: TRBV5-1
CDR3aa: ASSFGLTNTEAF

len: 14
j_gene: TRBJ2-1
abundance: NA
v_gene: TRBV28
CDR3aa: ASSLAGTRPYNEQF

len: 12
j_gene: TRBJ1-3
abundance: once
v_gene: TRBV27
CDR3aa: ASSWSGSGNTIY

len: 14
j_gene: TRBJ2-7
abundance: NA
v_gene: TRBV4-2
CDR3aa: ASSQIPGQAPYEQY

len: 11
j_gene: TRBJ2-1
abundance: few
v_gene: TRBV19
CDR3aa: ASSDRGTDEQF

len: 12
j_gene: TRBJ2-7
abundance: NA
v_gene: TRBV15
CDR3aa: ATSRGAGGYEQY

len: 17
j_gene: TRBJ2-6
abundance: few
v_gene: TRBV18
CDR3aa: ASSPEGQGRSSGANVLT

len: 11
j_gene: TRBJ1-2
abundance: NA
v_gene: TRBV5-4
CDR3aa: ASSSTGGAGYT

len: 11
j_gene: TRBJ1-4
abundance: once
v_gene: TRBV29-1
CDR3aa: SALRGTNEKLF

len: 12
j_gene: TRBJ1-2
abundance: NA
v_gene: TRBV5-6
CDR3aa: ASSLPRVGYGYT

len: 12
j_gene: TRBJ2-3
abundance: once
v_gene: TRBV27
CDR3aa: ASSIYQLTDTQY

len: 9
j_gene: TRBJ2-7
abundance: NA
v_gene: TRBV29-1
CDR3aa: SVVVAYEQY

len: 13
j_gene: TRBJ2-3
abundance: NA
v_gene: TRBV10-3
CDR3aa: AVSRSPRNTDTQY

len: 16
j_gene: TRBJ2-1
abundance: once
v_gene: TRBV7-8
CDR3aa: ASSLRSGASGAYNEQF

len: 11
j_gene: TRBJ2-1
abundance: few
v_gene: TRBV7-2
CDR3aa: ASSLSGGNEQF

len: 14
j_gene: TRBJ1-6
abundance: NA
v_gene: TRBV7-9
CDR3aa: ASSLGGQSYNSPLH

len: 14
j_gene: TRBJ2-2
abundance: few
v_gene: TRBV6-5
CDR3aa: ASSSQGPGNTGELF

len: 11
j_gene: TRBJ1-5
abundance: few
v_gene: TRBV4-1
CDR3aa: ASSPDGNQPQH

len: 12
j_gene: TRBJ2-7
abundance: NA
v_gene: TRBV29-1
CDR3aa: SVKGQGAAYEQY

len: 14
j_gene: TRBJ2-5
abundance: NA
v_gene: TRBV7-6
CDR3aa: ASSPRDRIWPETQY

len: 12
j_gene: TRBJ1-1
abundance: once
v_gene: TRBV9
CDR3aa: ASSVEYRNTEAF

len: 13
j_gene: TRBJ2-5
abundance: few
v_gene: TRBV7-2
CDR3aa: ASSLAGTVEETQY

len: 10
j_gene: TRBJ1-5
abundance: NA
v_gene: TRBV5-6
CDR3aa: ASSFFNQPQH

len: 13
j_gene: TRBJ2-1
abundance: few
v_gene: TRBV5-4
CDR3aa: ATKLGGGPYNEQF

len: 14
j_gene: TRBJ2-7
abundance: NA
v_gene: TRBV19
CDR3aa: ASSTSGGPPAGEQY

len: 12
j_gene: TRBJ2-1
abundance: once
v_gene: TRBV9
CDR3aa: ASSVAVANNEQF

len: 11
j_gene: TRBJ2-5
abundance: NA
v_gene: TRBV5-1
CDR3aa: ASSPDRAETQY

len: 9
j_gene: TRBJ2-7
abundance: NA
v_gene: TRBV14
CDR3aa: ASRQGTEQY

len: 13
j_gene: TRBJ2-7
abundance: NA
v_gene: TRBV4-2
CDR3aa: ASSQTGQGSYEQY

len: 11
j_gene: TRBJ2-7
abundance: NA
v_gene: TRBV19
CDR3aa: ASAPQRGREQY

len: 12
j_gene: TRBJ1-2
abundance: few
v_gene: TRBV2
CDR3aa: ASTPSGTAYGYT

len: 10
j_gene: TRBJ2-2
abundance: NA
v_gene: TRBV29-1
CDR3aa: SVFWGTGELF

len: 12
j_gene: TRBJ1-2
abundance: NA
v_gene: TRBV29-1
CDR3aa: SVNVRQANYGYT

len: 10
j_gene: TRBJ2-7
abundance: NA
v_gene: TRBV5-1
CDR3aa: ASSLASGHPL

len: 12
j_gene: TRBJ2-5
abundance: NA
v_gene: TRBV7-9
CDR3aa: ASSLGWEQETQY

len: 12
j_gene: TRBJ2-7
abundance: NA
v_gene: TRBV2
CDR3aa: ASNNGGLSYEQY

len: 10
j_gene: TRBJ1-3
abundance: few
v_gene: TRBV30
CDR3aa: AWTPVRNTIY

len: 12
j_gene: TRBJ1-2
abundance: NA
v_gene: TRBV30
CDR3aa: AWSVLEPNYGYT

len: 10
j_gene: TRBJ2-7
abundance: NA
v_gene: TRBV30
CDR3aa: AWGVLGSEQY

len: 12
j_gene: TRBJ1-6
abundance: NA
v_gene: TRBV2
CDR3aa: ASTWALQNSPLH

len: 14
j_gene: TRBJ1-1
abundance: NA
v_gene: TRBV15
CDR3aa: ATSGPWTGVNTEAF

len: 11
j_gene: TRBJ2-2
abundance: NA
v_gene: TRBV5-6
CDR3aa: ASSGQNTGELF

len: 12
j_gene: TRBJ1-2
abundance: NA
v_gene: TRBV27
CDR3aa: ASSLSPAIYGYT

len: 13
j_gene: TRBJ1-2
abundance: NA
v_gene: TRBV5-4
CDR3aa: ASSPRSPGNYGYT

len: 15
j_gene: TRBJ2-3
abundance: once
v_gene: TRBV15
CDR3aa: ATSRDLAGGDVNTQY

len: 11
j_gene: TRBJ1-5
abundance: NA
v_gene: TRBV7-7
CDR3aa: ASSLDLQMPQH